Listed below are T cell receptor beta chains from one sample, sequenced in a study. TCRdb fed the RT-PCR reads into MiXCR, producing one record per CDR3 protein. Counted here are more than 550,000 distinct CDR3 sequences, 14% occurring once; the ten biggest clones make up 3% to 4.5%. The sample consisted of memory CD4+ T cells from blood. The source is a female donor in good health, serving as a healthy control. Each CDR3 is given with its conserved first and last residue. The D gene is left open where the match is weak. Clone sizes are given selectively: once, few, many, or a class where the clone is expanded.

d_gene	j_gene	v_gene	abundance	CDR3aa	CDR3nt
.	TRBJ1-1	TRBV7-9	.	CASSKAGGEAFF	TGTGCCAGCAGCAAAGCCGGCGGTGAAGCTTTCTTT
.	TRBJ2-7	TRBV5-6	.	CASSSYGRGRYEQYF	TGTGCCAGCAGCTCCTACGGGAGGGGGCGGTACGAGCAGTACTTC
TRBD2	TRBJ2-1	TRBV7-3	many	CASSSTSGSESEQFF	TGTGCCAGCAGCTCCACTAGCGGGAGTGAGAGTGAGCAGTTCTTC
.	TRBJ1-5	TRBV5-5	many	CASSLDGVGQPQHF	TGTGCCAGCAGCTTGGATGGGGTTGGTCAGCCCCAGCATTTT
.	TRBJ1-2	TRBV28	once	CASSFRDYYGYTF	TGTGCCAGCAGTTTTCGGGATTACTATGGCTACACCTTC
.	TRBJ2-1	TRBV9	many	CASSQTGDEQFF	TGTGCCAGCAGCCAGACGGGGGATGAGCAGTTCTTC
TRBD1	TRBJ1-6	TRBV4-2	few	CASSQDPTGGSSPLHF	TGTGCCAGCAGCCAAGACCCTACAGGGGGATCTTCACCCCTCCACTTT
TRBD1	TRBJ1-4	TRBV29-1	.	CSVTQGGEKLFF	TGCAGCGTTACTCAGGGGGGGGAAAAACTGTTTTTT
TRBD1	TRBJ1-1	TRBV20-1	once	CSARTDRAYEAFF	TGCAGTGCTAGAACGGACAGGGCATATGAAGCTTTCTTT
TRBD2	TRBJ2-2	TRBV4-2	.	CASSELAGGTGELFF	TGTGCCAGCAGCGAACTAGCGGGAGGCACCGGGGAGCTGTTTTTT
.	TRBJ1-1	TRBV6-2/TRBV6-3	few	CASAGVGTEAFF	TGTGCCAGCGCGGGGGTAGGAACTGAAGCTTTCTTT
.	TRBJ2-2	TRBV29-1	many	CSVDKGSGELFF	TGCAGCGTTGATAAGGGTTCCGGGGAGCTGTTTTTT
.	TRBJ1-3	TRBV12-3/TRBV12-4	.	CASSRQVGSGNTIYF	TGTGCCAGCAGTCGACAGGTGGGATCTGGAAACACCATATATTTT
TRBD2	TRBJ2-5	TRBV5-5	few	CASSLVVMSGATGETQYF	TGTGCCAGCAGCTTGGTGGTTATGAGCGGGGCCACGGGAGAGACCCAGTACTTC
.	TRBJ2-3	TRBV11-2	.	CASRFGPSVTDTQYF	TGTGCCAGCAGATTCGGACCCTCGGTCACAGATACGCAGTATTTT
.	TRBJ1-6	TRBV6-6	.	CASSYSRDSPLHF	TGTGCCAGCAGTTACTCCCGGGATTCACCCCTCCACTTT
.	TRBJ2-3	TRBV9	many	CASSDQRNPLLQYF	TGTGCCAGCAGCGACCAGAGAAATCCCCTTCTCCAGTATTTT
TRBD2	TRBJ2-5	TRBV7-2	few	CASSSRREGNQETQYF	TGTGCCAGCAGCTCTAGGAGGGAGGGCAACCAAGAGACCCAGTACTTC
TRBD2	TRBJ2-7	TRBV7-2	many	CASSLEAGVWAEQYF	TGTGCCAGCAGCTTAGAGGCGGGAGTTTGGGCCGAGCAGTACTTC
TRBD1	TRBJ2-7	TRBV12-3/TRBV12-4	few	CASSLSTGDYEQYF	TGTGCCAGCAGTTTGTCAACAGGGGACTACGAGCAGTACTTC
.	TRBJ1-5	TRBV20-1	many	CSARHDRTFNQPQHF	TGCAGTGCCCGCCACGACAGAACCTTCAATCAGCCCCAGCATTTT
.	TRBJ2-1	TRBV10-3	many	CAISGKATYNEQFF	TGTGCCATCAGTGGGAAAGCTACTTACAATGAGCAGTTCTTC
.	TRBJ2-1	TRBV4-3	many	CASSQARDYNEQFF	TGCGCCAGCAGCCAAGCGAGGGACTACAATGAGCAGTTCTTC
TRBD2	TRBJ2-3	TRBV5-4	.	CASSKDGGGTDTQYF	TGTGCCAGCAGCAAGGACGGGGGGGGCACAGATACGCAGTATTTT
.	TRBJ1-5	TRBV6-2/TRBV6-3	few	CASRDRALSDRYSNQPQHF	TGTGCCAGCAGAGATAGGGCCCTCAGCGACAGGTATAGCAATCAGCCCCAGCATTTT
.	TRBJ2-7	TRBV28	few	CASSPPVATYEQYF	TGTGCCAGCAGCCCGCCCGTGGCCACCTACGAGCAGTACTTC
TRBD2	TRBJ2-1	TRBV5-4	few	CASSPGTSGLYNEQFF	TGTGCCAGCAGCCCCGGGACTAGCGGGCTATACAATGAGCAGTTCTTC
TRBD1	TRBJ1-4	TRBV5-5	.	CASSPQRQGTNEKLFF	TGTGCCAGCAGCCCCCAGCGACAGGGTACTAATGAAAAACTGTTTTTT
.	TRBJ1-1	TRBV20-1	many	CSARYGLMNTEAFF	TGCAGTGCCCGTTATGGGCTCATGAACACTGAAGCTTTCTTT
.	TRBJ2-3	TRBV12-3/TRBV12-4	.	CASDRGSRTDTQYF	TGTGCCAGCGACCGGGGGTCCCGCACAGATACGCAGTATTTT
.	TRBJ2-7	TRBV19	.	CASSISRDPYEQYF	TGTGCCAGTAGTATATCCAGAGATCCCTACGAGCAGTACTTC
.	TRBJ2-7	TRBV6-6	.	CASSQPLLGGQYF	TGTGCCAGCAGCCAACCCCTCTTGGGCGGGCAGTACTTC
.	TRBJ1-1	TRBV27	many	CASSFTGAGTEAFF	TGTGCCAGCAGTTTTACGGGGGCAGGGACTGAAGCTTTCTTT
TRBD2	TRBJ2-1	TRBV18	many	CASSPSGGAFEQFF	TGTGCCAGCTCCCCTAGCGGGGGGGCCTTTGAGCAGTTCTTC
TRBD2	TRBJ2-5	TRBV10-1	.	CASSAQSGSPETQYF	TGCGCCAGCAGTGCCCAAAGCGGGAGTCCAGAGACCCAGTACTTC
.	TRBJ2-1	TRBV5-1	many	CASSVQYNEQFF	TGCGCCAGCAGCGTCCAGTACAATGAGCAGTTCTTC
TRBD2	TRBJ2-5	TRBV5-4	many	CASSFGGSGGQETQYF	TGTGCCAGCAGCTTTGGCGGTAGCGGGGGTCAAGAGACCCAGTACTTC
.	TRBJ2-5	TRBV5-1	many	CASSSWDYQETQYF	TGCGCCAGCAGCTCTTGGGACTACCAAGAGACCCAGTACTTC
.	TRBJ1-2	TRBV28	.	CASSADAQEGYTF	TGTGCCAGCAGCGCGGACGCACAGGAGGGCTACACCTTC
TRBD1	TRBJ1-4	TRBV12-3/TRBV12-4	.	CASRNPTGEEGEKLFF	TGTGCCAGCAGGAACCCGACAGGGGAGGAGGGGGAAAAACTGTTTTTT
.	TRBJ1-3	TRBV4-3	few	CASSIDRGTTIYF	TGCGCCAGCAGCATTGATCGTGGGACGACCATATATTTT
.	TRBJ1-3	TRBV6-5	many	CASSYNAPGNTIYF	TGTGCCAGCAGTTATAACGCTCCGGGAAACACCATATATTTT
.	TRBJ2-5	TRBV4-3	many	CASSQEFGTQAQETQYF	TGCGCCAGCAGCCAAGAATTCGGGACACAAGCCCAAGAGACCCAGTACTTC
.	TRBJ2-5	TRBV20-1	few	CSARVGGETQYF	TGCAGTGCCCGGGTGGGGGGAGAGACCCAGTACTTC
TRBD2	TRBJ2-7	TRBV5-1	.	CASSLSGGMNEQYF	TGCGCCAGCAGCTTGTCCGGGGGGATGAACGAGCAGTACTTC
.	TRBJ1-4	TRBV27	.	CASTSSGEKLFF	TGTGCCAGCACCTCCTCAGGAGAAAAACTGTTTTTT